This T cell receptor beta chain was identified during a study of CD8 T cells in ankylosing spondylitis. Study-wide findings and caveats: Previous work reported some of these motif variants in the synovial fluid and blood of reactive arthritis. There was reportedly significant enrichment of clones that were disease-linked in matched ankylosing spondylitis synovial fluid. Roughly eight highly homologous variants made up a TCR beta motif that seemed to typify ankylosing spondylitis blood.

Germline trimming cut 4 bases from V and 5 bases from J; bases unmatched to any gene: 7. Germline V gene lookup returns CDR1 SGDLS and CDR2 YYNGEE. This CDR3 contains 16 residues. TCRdb ran MiXCR on the 5' RACE reads and lists one entry per CDR3 protein. The sample carries some 840,000 distinct CDR3 sequences, approximately 12% recorded once. Regarding this clonotype: Its antigen remains unidentified.

This chain connects TRBV9 to TRBJ2-2; TRBD1 matches 11 bases. Sequencing was carried out using blood, either unsorted or a sorted T cell fraction (not recorded which). The TCR sequence derives from a male donor with ankylosing spondylitis. The CDR3 coding sequence is TGTGCCAGCAGCCTAAGGGACAGGGGGAGAACCGGGGAGCTGTTTTTT. Encoded protein: CASSLRDRGRTGELFF. Filled out from reference TRBV9 and TRBJ2-2, the complete variable domain reads DSGVTQTPKHLITATGQRVTLRCSPRSGDLSVYWYQQSLDQGLQFLIQYYNGEERAKGNILERFSAQQFPDLHSELNLSSLELGDSALYFCASSLRDRGRTGELFFGEGSRLTVL.